A single sample is the source of the 32 T cell receptor beta chains below, sequenced in a study of neurological immune-mediated disorders. TCRdb redid the calling of the 5' RACE reads with MiXCR, one entry per CDR3 protein. The table includes 55,000 to 65,000 distinct CDR3 sequences, approximately 3.7% detected once. Specimen: PBMCs. The receptors shown here come from a woman aged 45-60 years with multiple sclerosis.

This clonotype was seen repeatedly, ten times or more. This sequence joins TRBV14 and TRBJ2-5; D might be TRBD1 (6 bases). V was pared by 4 bases and J by 3 bases, with 9 bases between. Germline loops: CDR1 SGHDN, CDR2 FVKESK. CDR3 length: 13 amino acids. The chain's CDR3 is CASSPWTEETQYF. The CDR3 region has the DNA TGTGCCAGCAGCCCCTGGACAGAAGAGACCCAGTACTTC.

This clonotype was counted ten times or more. V usage is TRBV20-1 and J usage is TRBJ2-5; D might be TRBD2 (5 bases). This CDR3 is built from 16 residues. V was pared by 3 bases and J by 4 bases, with 21 bases between. CDR1 and CDR2 (germline): DFQATT, SNEGSKA (reference sequence). Written as DNA, the CDR3 is TGCAGTGCTAGCGACCCTGGGAGCGGAGCTGGAGAGACCCAGTACTTC. Amino acids: CSASDPGSGAGETQYF.

This clonotype was detected only a few times. The chain combines TRBV20-1 with TRBJ2-7; 8 bases are shared with TRBD2. Germline lookup yields CDR1 DFQATT and CDR2 SNEGSKA (reference sequence). The trim removed 3 bases at V and 5 bases at J, leaving 9 bases unmatched. The CDR3 contains 14 residues. The CDR3 spells CSARASGSPNEQYF. DNA for the CDR3: TGCAGTGCTAGGGCCAGCGGGAGTCCAAACGAGCAGTACTTC.

In the case of this clonotype: A clone one base away is much larger, so this may be a read error. The genes are TRBV7-2 and TRBJ1-3; D is possibly TRBD1 (6 bases). The germline V gene encodes CDR1 SGHTA and CDR2 FQGNSA. This CDR3 contains 14 residues. Trimming took off 5 bases at V and 1 base at J, with 9 bases between the two ends. CDR3 loop: CASSTGLSGNTIYF. The DNA of the CDR3 is TGTGCCAGCAGCACAGGGTTATCTGGAAACACCATATATTTT. Drawing the rest from reference TRBV7-2 and TRBJ1-3, the complete variable domain is GAGVSQSPSNKVTEKGKDVELRCDPISGHTALYWYRQSLGQGLEFLIYFQGNSAPDKSGLPSDRFSAERTGGSVSTLTIQRTQQEDSAVYLCASSTGLSGNTIYFGEGSWLTVV.

This clonotype occurred many times. V gene TRBV10-3 combines with J gene TRBJ1-2; a possible D gene is TRBD1 (6 bases). This CDR3 contains 13 residues. The germline V and J ends were trimmed by 5 bases and 1 base, with 8 bases remaining between them. Germline CDR1 is ENHRY and CDR2 is SYGVKD. The CDR3 DNA is TGTGCCATCAGTAGGACAGATAACTATGGCTACACCTTC. Its protein product is CAISRTDNYGYTF.

This clonotype has ten or more counts. This chain links TRBV7-9 with TRBJ2-7; 7 bases align to TRBD1. Germline CDR1 is SEHNR and CDR2 is FQNEAQ (reference sequence). V trimming: 10 bases; J trimming: 7 bases; junction bases outside the gene matches: 10. The CDR3 covers 12 residues. CDR3 region: CATRQGNSEQYF. CDR3 DNA sequence: TGTGCCACCCGACAGGGAAATAGTGAGCAGTACTTC. Drawing the rest from reference TRBV7-9 and TRBJ2-7, the complete variable domain is DTGVSQNPRHKITKRGQNVTFRCDPISEHNRLYWYRQTLGQGPEFLTYFQNEAQLEKSRLLSDRFSAERPKGSFSTLEIQRTEQGDSAMYLCATRQGNSEQYFGPGTRLTVT.

At least ten counts were recorded for this clonotype. This sequence joins TRBV20-1 and TRBJ2-5; D perhaps matches TRBD1 (6 bases). From germline, CDR1 is DFQATT and CDR2 SNEGSKA (reference sequence). The ends were cut back, 0 bases at V and 2 bases at J, with 13 bases in the middle. The CDR3 consists of 15 residues. CDR3 nucleotides: TGCAGTGCTAGAGATTTCCGGGACACTCAAGAGACCCAGTACTTC. Amino acids: CSARDFRDTQETQYF.

This clonotype has a count of ten or more. This rearrangement joins TRBV7-9 to TRBJ1-2, with D perhaps TRBD1 (6 bases). The ends were cut back, 4 bases at V and 5 bases at J, with 14 bases in the middle. In germline, CDR1 is SEHNR, CDR2 FQNEAQ (reference sequence). The CDR3 runs to 14 residues. In DNA form, the CDR3 reads TGTGCCAGCAGCTCCCTCCAGGGGCCTTATGGCTACACCTTC. Amino acids: CASSSLQGPYGYTF.

The table lists this clonotype with a few counts. A much larger clone lies one base from this, so it may be a read error. The J gene is TRBJ2-5, the V gene TRBV15; the D call may be TRBD1 or TRBD2 (5 bases each). The V end lost 0 bases, the J end lost 4 bases, and 12 bases lay between the germline ends. Looked up from germline, CDR1 is LNHNV and CDR2 is YYDKDF (reference sequence). The CDR3 length is 15 residues. The CDR3 sequence is CATSRDSTRGETQYF. The CDR3 region has the DNA TGTGCCACCAGCAGAGACTCCACGAGGGGAGAGACCCAGTACTTC.

The chain employs TRBV6-2 or TRBV6-3 and TRBJ2-1; 10 nucleotides agree with TRBD2. J gave up 8 bases and V 4 bases, and 8 bases lay outside the gene matches. The CDR3 totals 15 residues. Germline V lookup: CDR1 MNHEY, CDR2 SVGEGT. The CDR3: CASSSLAGVLDEQFF. The CDR3 bases are TGTGCCAGCAGTTCTCTAGCGGGAGTACTTGATGAGCAGTTCTTC.

This clonotype was counted at least ten times. The genes are TRBV5-1 and TRBJ2-5; D remains ambiguous. Germline V gene data show CDR1 as SGHRS and CDR2 as YFSETQ. With 0 bases removed from V and 3 bases from J, the gap between germline ends came to 3 bases. There are 12 residues in the CDR3. This CDR3 reads CASSLGKETQYF. CDR3 sequence (DNA): TGCGCCAGCAGCTTGGGAAAAGAGACCCAGTACTTC.

The sample holds many counts of this clonotype. This chain joins TRBV20-1 and TRBJ2-3; no clear D. Germline V gene data show CDR1 as DFQATT and CDR2 as SNEGSKA (reference sequence). The V and J ends lost 4 bases and 6 bases respectively, with 8 bases between them. This CDR3 is built from 11 residues. The CDR3 is CSANTPDTQYF. Here the CDR3 DNA reads TGCAGTGCTAATACTCCCGATACGCAGTATTTT.

This clonotype occurred many times. The chain employs TRBV20-1 and TRBJ2-2, with 7 nucleotides matching TRBD1. Looked up from germline, CDR1 is DFQATT and CDR2 is SNEGSKA (reference sequence). The CDR3 covers 15 residues. V dropped 5 bases and J dropped 2; count of bases not matched to a gene: 8. CDR3 nucleotides: TGCAGTGCTGGCGCGACAGGGAGTAACACCGGGGAGCTGTTTTTT. Translating gives CSAGATGSNTGELFF.

This clonotype was seen many times. The chain links TRBV15 to TRBJ1-5, with D uncertain. CDR1 and CDR2 (germline): LNHNV, YYDKDF (reference sequence). The CDR3 extends over 14 amino acids. Trimming left V 6 bases short and J 6 bases short, with 15 bases between. CDR3 bases: TGTGCCACCAGTACCCGACCGGTATTTCAGCCCCAGCATTTT. As protein: CATSTRPVFQPQHF.

This clonotype came up a few times. The CDR3 loop reads CASSRNLGQITDTQYF. The CDR3 nucleotides read TGTGCCAGCAGCCGCAACCTCGGACAGATCACAGATACGCAGTATTTT. The J gene is TRBJ2-3, the V gene TRBV9, with D possibly matching TRBD1 (6 bases). The germline V and J ends were trimmed by 4 bases and 2 bases, with 17 bases remaining between them. The CDR3 is 16 residues long. Per the germline V gene, CDR1 is SGDLS and CDR2 is YYNGEE.

The chain links TRBV4-3 to TRBJ1-2, with 8 bases lining up with TRBD1. This CDR3 is built from 15 residues. V lost 2 bases, J lost 11 bases, and 13 bases stayed unmatched. From germline, CDR1 is LGHNA and CDR2 YSLEER. The CDR3 nucleotides read TGCGCCAGCAGCCAATCCCTGGGACAGGCGCGGTCATACACCTTC. This sequence encodes CASSQSLGQARSYTF.

On this clonotype: The CDR3 does not close with the conserved phenylalanine or tryptophan, likely indicating a read error. No DNA is shown, since the ends of the CDR3 on it are uncertain; the CDR3 is the one TCRdb lists. The chain is built from TRBV21-1 and TRBJ2-4; no check of the table's D call, TRBD1, against the DNA was made. TRBV21-1 is reported as a pseudogene. With termini counted, the CDR3 has 17 amino acids. The CDR3: CASSKERTGWAKNIQYN.

This clonotype was counted ten times or more. At one end, the junction sequence differs from germline, possibly due to a read error. The CDR3 DNA sequence: TGTGCCGGCAGGGGGCCGAACACTGAAGCTTTCTTT. This translates into CAGRGPNTEAFF. The chain is built from TRBV7-9 and TRBJ1-1, with 8 positions matching TRBD1. The CDR3 extends over 12 amino acids. Germline CDR1 is SEHNR and CDR2 is FQNEAQ (reference sequence).

This clonotype turned up a few times. A much larger clone differs from this one at a single base, so this may be a read error. Because the CDR3 is missing its conserved closing phenylalanine or tryptophan, this is likely a read error. The V and J genes are TRBV20-1 and TRBJ2-4; the D is unclear. CDR3 size: 15 residues. Looked up from germline, CDR1 is DFQATT and CDR2 is SNEGSKA (reference sequence). The V end was cut by 0 bases, the J end by 4 bases, with 13 bases between. CDR3 loop: CSARDLRREKNIQYS. As DNA, the CDR3 is TGCAGTGCTAGAGATCTGAGACGAGAAAAAAACATTCAGTACTCC.

This clonotype was observed a few times. This sequence may be a read error, since a much larger clone differs from it by one base. The chain couples TRBV20-1 to TRBJ2-4, with a tentative D call TRBD1 (6 bases). Germline V lookup: CDR1 DFQATT, CDR2 SNEGSKA (reference sequence). The CDR3 runs 12 residues. The CDR3 nucleotides read TGCAGTGCTAGATGGACAGAAAAAATTCAGTACTTC. Its protein is CSARWTEKIQYF.

At least ten counts were recorded for this clonotype. The chain recombines TRBV20-1 with TRBJ2-7; TRBD2 matches 11 bases. This CDR3 comprises 21 residues. Germline V CDR1 and CDR2: DFQATT, SNEGSKA (reference sequence). Unmatched junction bases numbered 21, after V lost 0 bases and J lost 2 bases. The CDR3 DNA reads as TGCAGTGCTAGAGACGGTTCGCCTCCCGAGGCTAGCGGGAGGTTCCCCTACGAGCAGTACTTC. It yields the protein CSARDGSPPEASGRFPYEQYF.

The chain employs TRBV5-1 and TRBJ1-1; D possibly corresponds to TRBD1 (5 bases). CDR1 and CDR2 (germline): SGHRS, YFSETQ. CDR3 length: 13 amino acids. Deletions cut 3 bases from V and 9 bases from J, with 15 bases between. CDR3: CASSWQGNGQAFF. CDR3 DNA sequence: TGCGCCAGCAGCTGGCAGGGTAACGGTCAAGCTTTCTTT.

In this sample, this clonotype turned up many times. J is TRBJ2-5 and V is TRBV5-6; 7 bases match TRBD2. Trimming at V came to 0 bases and at J to 6 bases, leaving 2 bases not matched to a gene. From germline, CDR1 is SGHDT and CDR2 YYEEEE. The CDR3 runs to 13 residues. This CDR3 is CASSLVGGKTQYF. For the CDR3, the DNA is TGTGCCAGCAGCTTGGTGGGAGGGAAGACCCAGTACTTC.

The table lists this clonotype with a few counts. The V gene is TRBV3-1, the J gene TRBJ2-4; a possible D gene is TRBD1 (6 bases). Per germline, CDR1 LGHDT and CDR2 YNNKEL (reference sequence). V was pared by 0 bases and J by 8 bases, with 11 bases between. This CDR3 comprises 14 residues. This chain's CDR3 is CASSQDGRGDIQYF. The CDR3 nucleotides are TGTGCCAGCAGCCAAGACGGCAGGGGTGACATTCAGTACTTC.

This clonotype appeared a few times. V gene TRBV20-1 combines with J gene TRBJ2-2, with TRBD2 identical over 10 bases. Germline V CDR1 and CDR2: DFQATT, SNEGSKA (reference sequence). The CDR3 totals 14 residues. The junction had 4 bases not matched to a gene; V was cut back by 3 bases and J by 6 bases. The chain's CDR3 is CSASRAGGPGELFF. The DNA for the CDR3 is TGCAGTGCTAGTCGAGCGGGAGGGCCCGGGGAGCTGTTTTTT.

In this sample, this clonotype turned up a few times. At one end the junction does not follow the germline gene, possibly because of a read error. This chain connects TRBV4-3 to TRBJ1-5; D unresolved. The CDR3 has 15 amino acids. CDR1 and CDR2 from the germline V gene are LGHNA and YSLEER. As DNA, the CDR3 is TGCGCCAGCAGCCAAGTTTGGGGATTCAATCAGCCCCAGAATTTT. Its translation: CASSQVWGFNQPQNF.

This clonotype was seen at least ten times. The V gene is TRBV20-1, the J gene TRBJ1-2; maybe TRBD1 (6 bases). The germline V gene encodes CDR1 DFQATT and CDR2 SNEGSKA (reference sequence). The CDR3 has 11 amino acids. V lost 2 bases and J 5 bases, leaving 6 bases between the germline ends. CDR3 region: CSARTGYGYTF. The CDR3 DNA reads TGCAGTGCTAGAACAGGGTATGGCTACACCTTC.

The J gene is TRBJ2-7, the V gene TRBV20-1, with TRBD2 as a possible D gene (5 bases). The CDR3 length is 14 residues. V lost 6 bases to trimming and J lost 1 base, with 16 bases between them. The germline gives CDR1 DFQATT, CDR2 SNEGSKA (reference sequence). CDR3 in DNA: TGCAGTGCGCCCTTTCCGGCGGGTTCCTACGAGCAGTACTTC. Its protein is CSAPFPAGSYEQYF.

About this clonotype: Being one base from a much bigger clone, this may be a read error. This chain connects TRBV7-2 to TRBJ2-2; D possibly corresponds to TRBD2 (5 bases). Germline loops: CDR1 SGHTA, CDR2 FQGNSA. The CDR3 length is 15 residues. The CDR3 spells CASRGRDGYTEELFF. In DNA, the CDR3 is TGTGCCAGCAGGGGGAGAGATGGCTACACCGAGGAGCTGTTTTTT.

This clonotype was detected many times. The V gene is TRBV21-1, the J gene TRBJ2-1. TRBV21-1 is marked as a pseudogene. The CDR3 has 16 residues. The CDR3, as DNA: TGTGCCAGCAGCAGCCCAGGCGGTCTTCTCTACAATGAGCAGTTCTTC. Residues: CASSSPGGLLYNEQFF.

This clonotype was seen at least ten times. The chain couples TRBV3-1 to TRBJ1-2; D may be TRBD1 (5 bases). The ends were cut back, 0 bases at V and 2 bases at J, with 13 bases in the middle. The CDR3 runs to 16 residues. CDR1 is LGHDT, CDR2 YNNKEL, per germline (reference sequence). The chain's CDR3 is CASSQELTRGNYGYTF. The CDR3, as DNA: TGTGCCAGCAGCCAAGAATTGACTAGGGGAAACTATGGCTACACCTTC.

This clonotype was recorded many times. The V and J genes are TRBV27 and TRBJ2-5; D is perhaps TRBD2 (6 bases). CDR3 length equals 13 residues. Trimming pared 2 bases from V and 9 bases from J, leaving 13 bases between. In germline, CDR1 is MNHEY, CDR2 SMNVEV (reference sequence). CDR3 DNA: TGTGCCAGCAGTTTAGCAATGGAGGGGCCCCAGTACTTC. This translates into CASSLAMEGPQYF.